Below are 18 T cell receptor beta chains sequenced from a single sample in a study of shared clonotypes between healthy human individuals. The protocol was immunoSEQ multiplex PCR, while the TCRdb copy is restricted to in-frame clones and leaves out a portion. The top ten clones hold approximately 0.13% of a sample with 2 million to 2.5 million clones, approximately 94% of them seen once. Sequenced input: naive CD4+ T cells sorted from blood. As to subset: CD45RA+ positively selected. The receptors come from a man aged 18 to 29 in good health.

This clone was seen more than once but under ten times. The chain joins TRBV25-1 to TRBJ2-7, with a possible D match to TRBD1 (5 bases). CDR3 length: 15 amino acids. Germline CDR1 MGHDK, CDR2 SYGVNS. Trimming stripped 2 bases from V and 1 base from J, with 12 bases between. The CDR3 here is CASSEGVRGSYEQYF. The DNA for the CDR3 is TGTGCCAGCAGTGAAGGGGTAAGGGGTTCCTACGAGCAGTACTTC.

The chain employs TRBV6-5 and TRBJ2-5; D remains ambiguous. The germline V gene encodes CDR1 MNHEY and CDR2 SVGAGI. The CDR3 sequence is 13 residues long. V lost 6 bases and J 3 bases, leaving 11 bases between the germline ends. CDR3 coding DNA: TGTGCCAGCAGAGGCAGTTTTGAAGAGACCCAGTACTTC. This encodes CASRGSFEETQYF.

V gene TRBV6-1 combines with J gene TRBJ1-6; TRBD1 agrees at 8 bases. The length of the CDR3 is 14 residues. V dropped 3 bases and J dropped 9; count of bases not matched to a gene: 4. The germline V gene has CDR1 MNHNS and CDR2 SASEGT. The chain's CDR3 is CASSEPGQVSPLHF. The CDR3 DNA sequence: TGTGCCAGCAGTGAGCCGGGACAGGTTTCACCCCTCCACTTT.

The chain combines TRBV27 with TRBJ2-7; perhaps TRBD2 as D (6 bases). Deletions cut 4 bases from V and 0 bases from J, with 13 bases between. The CDR3 has 15 residues. Germline CDR1 and CDR2: MNHEY and SMNVEV (reference sequence). Written as DNA, the CDR3 is TGTGCCAGCAGTTCTGGGGGGACGGGCTCCTACGAGCAGTACTTC. This encodes CASSSGGTGSYEQYF.

The chain employs TRBV7-9 and TRBJ1-1; 8 bases match TRBD1. V was clipped by 5 bases and J by 1 base; unmatched bases: 6. CDR1 and CDR2 (germline): SEHNR, FQNEAQ (reference sequence). The CDR3 sequence is 15 residues long. The CDR3 is CASSKEGTGNTEAFF. Written as DNA, the CDR3 is TGTGCCAGCAGCAAAGAAGGGACAGGGAACACTGAAGCTTTCTTT.

Only one count was recorded for this clone. The chain couples TRBV5-1 to TRBJ2-7; TRBD2 matches at 11 bases. The junction had 11 bases not matched to a gene; V was cut back by 3 bases and J by 6 bases. The CDR3 totals 16 residues. The germline CDR1 and CDR2 sequences are SGHRS and YFSETQ. CDR3 in amino acids: CASSSPLAGGPVEQYF. The CDR3, as DNA: TGCGCCAGCAGCTCACCCTTAGCGGGAGGGCCTGTCGAGCAGTACTTC.

The genes are TRBV7-9 and TRBJ2-7; perhaps TRBD2 as D (7 bases). The CDR3 has 18 residues. Germline V gene lookup returns CDR1 SEHNR and CDR2 FQNEAQ (reference sequence). V was clipped by 2 bases and J by 2 bases, with 22 bases between them. DNA of the CDR3: TGTGCCAGCAGCTTAAGGGGACGGGGGGCCAGTCTAACCTACGAGCAGTACTTC. It encodes CASSLRGRGASLTYEQYF.

This chain uses TRBV27 with TRBJ1-6, with D possibly matching TRBD1 (5 bases). The CDR3 spans 21 residues. Trimming shortened V by 0 bases and J by 0 bases, and 21 bases separated the two germline ends. Germline V CDR1 and CDR2: MNHEY, SMNVEV (reference sequence). The CDR3 region has the DNA TGTGCCAGCAGTTTATCTAGGGCAGGGAGGAGACTGGGCTCCTATAATTCACCCCTCCACTTT. Its translation: CASSLSRAGRRLGSYNSPLHF.

The J gene is TRBJ1-2, the V gene TRBV7-9; D is unclear. Per germline, CDR1 SEHNR and CDR2 FQNEAQ (reference sequence). The CDR3 contains 13 residues. Deletions cut 0 bases from V and 6 bases from J, with 8 bases between. In nucleotides, the CDR3 is TGTGCCAGCAGCTTAGCGGCGTCCCATGGCTACACCTTC. It codes for CASSLAASHGYTF.

This chain connects TRBV27 to TRBJ1-2, with D possibly matching TRBD1 (6 bases). Germline V gives CDR1 MNHEY, CDR2 SMNVEV (reference sequence). Trimming removed 5 bases from V and 4 bases from J, with 14 bases in between. The CDR3 runs to 14 residues. CDR3 nucleotide sequence: TGTGCCAGCAGTCCGACCACAGGGATCTATGGCTACACCTTC. This encodes CASSPTTGIYGYTF.

The chain joins TRBV7-8 to TRBJ1-2, with 7 bases identical to TRBD1. The CDR3 has 13 amino acids. V dropped 5 bases and J dropped 5; count of bases not matched to a gene: 5. In germline, CDR1 is SGHVS, CDR2 FQNEAQ. The CDR3 is CASSETGEYGYTF. CDR3 nucleotides: TGTGCCAGCAGCGAAACAGGGGAGTATGGCTACACCTTC.

Only one count was recorded for this clone. This chain joins TRBV10-1 and TRBJ2-2, with D maybe TRBD2 (6 bases). The CDR3 is 16 residues long. V gave up 0 bases and J gave up 3 bases, with 11 bases separating them. Per germline, CDR1 WNHNN and CDR2 SYGVQD (reference sequence). CDR3: CASSESLASYTGELFF. In DNA, the CDR3 is TGCGCCAGCAGTGAGTCCCTAGCGTCCTACACCGGGGAGCTGTTTTTT.

The genes are TRBV27 and TRBJ1-3, with TRBD1 as a possible D gene (6 bases). V lost 3 bases and J 4 bases, leaving 13 bases between the germline ends. CDR3 length: 15 residues. Germline CDR1 is MNHEY and CDR2 is SMNVEV (reference sequence). The CDR3 reads CASSFGRGFGNTIYF. CDR3 DNA sequence: TGTGCCAGCAGTTTCGGCAGGGGCTTCGGAAACACCATATATTTT.

In its sample, this clone was seen once. The rearrangement links TRBV6-6 to TRBJ2-3, with unresolved D. The CDR3 contains 16 residues. V was shortened by 5 bases and J by 7 bases, with 22 bases between the two germline ends. CDR1 is MNHNY, CDR2 SVGAGI, per germline (reference sequence). The CDR3 sequence: CASSPPPDGTTYTQYF. In nucleotides, the CDR3 is TGTGCCAGCAGTCCCCCGCCGGACGGAACCACCTATACGCAGTATTTT.

The V and J genes are TRBV5-4 and TRBJ2-1, with 8 bases lining up with TRBD1. V shed 2 bases, J shed 7 bases, and the junction held 2 bases outside the gene matches. CDR1 is SGHNT, CDR2 YYREEE, per germline (reference sequence). The CDR3 covers 13 residues. This CDR3 reads CASSFGTGNEQFF. The CDR3 coding sequence is TGTGCCAGCAGCTTCGGGACAGGTAATGAGCAGTTCTTC.

In DNA, the CDR3 is TGTGCCAGCAGCACAGGACAGGGGGCGCAGTATTTT. It is translated as CASSTGQGAQYF. The rearrangement uses TRBV9 and TRBJ2-3; 10 positions match TRBD1. V was clipped by 4 bases and J by 10 bases; unmatched bases: 3. The CDR3 loop spans 12 amino acids. Germline V lookup: CDR1 SGDLS, CDR2 YYNGEE.

With respect to this clone: The sample contains more than one DNA sequence encoding this CDR3. The V gene is TRBV28, the J gene TRBJ2-3; D ambiguous. V lost 6 bases to trimming and J lost 1 base, with 5 bases between them. This CDR3 comprises 12 residues. The germline gives CDR1 MDHEN, CDR2 SYDVKM. CDR3 in DNA: TGTGCCAGCAGCCTTCGCACAGATACGCAGTATTTT. Translating it yields CASSLRTDTQYF.

The chain couples TRBV7-2 to TRBJ2-1, with D uncertain. Germline CDR1 SGHTA, CDR2 FQGNSA. The CDR3 sequence is 15 residues long. The germline V and J ends were trimmed by 1 base and 6 bases, with 13 bases remaining between them. The CDR3 loop reads CASSLGVLRSNEQFF. The CDR3 bases are TGTGCCAGCAGCTTAGGAGTCCTTCGGAGCAATGAGCAGTTCTTC.